One sample yielded the 8 T cell receptor beta chains listed below, sequenced in a study of PD-L1 blockade in urothelial cancer. The time point here: pretreatment peripheral blood. Data came from immunoSEQ multiplex PCR; TCRdb stores just in-frame clones and leaves some out. Of 130,000 or so clones listed, approximately 84% are singletons. The sample was PBMCs, taken around atezolizumab (anti-PD-L1) treatment. All receptors come from a man in his fifties with urothelial cancer.

The J gene is TRBJ2-5, the V gene TRBV7-6, with TRBD2 identical over 8 bases. The germline V gene has CDR1 SGHVS and CDR2 FNYEAQ. J gave up 4 bases and V 5 bases, and 9 bases lay outside the gene matches. The CDR3 runs 15 residues. The CDR3 bases are TGTGCCAGCAGCCCAACGCGACTAGCGAGAGAGACCCAGTACTTC. Protein product: CASSPTRLARETQYF.

The rearrangement links TRBV5-6 to TRBJ1-5; 7 nucleotides line up with TRBD1. The V gene's germline CDR1 is SGHDT and CDR2 YYEEEE. Trimming removed 6 bases from V and 5 bases from J; junction bases left unmatched: 14. The CDR3 runs 16 residues. The CDR3 protein is CASNTRSRGAHQPQHF. CDR3 nucleotides: TGTGCCAGCAACACGAGATCCAGGGGGGCCCATCAGCCCCAGCATTTT.

The chain is built from TRBV5-1 and TRBJ1-1, with TRBD1 as a possible D gene (6 bases). The CDR3 totals 14 residues. The V and J ends lost 4 bases and 2 bases respectively, with 12 bases between them. In germline, CDR1 is SGHRS, CDR2 YFSETQ. This chain's CDR3 is CASSVLGQNTEAFF. The CDR3 DNA is TGCGCCAGCAGCGTCCTGGGACAAAACACTGAAGCTTTCTTT.

The chain has TRBV19 and TRBJ1-2, with a possible D match to TRBD1 (6 bases). Trimming left V 3 bases short and J 5 bases short, with 16 bases between. The CDR3 is 15 residues long. CDR1 and CDR2 from the germline V gene are LNHDA and SQIVND (reference sequence). DNA for the CDR3: TGTGCCAGTAGTATCTCTAAGGGACACCCTTATGGCTACACCTTC. Protein: CASSISKGHPYGYTF.

The genes are TRBV9 and TRBJ1-2; tentatively, D is TRBD1 (5 bases). V shed 3 bases and J shed 7 bases, with 10 bases lying between them. This CDR3 contains 12 residues. Germline-derived CDR1 and CDR2 are SGDLS and YYNGEE. The CDR3 protein is CASSDQGLGYTF. The CDR3 nucleotides read TGTGCCAGCAGCGATCAGGGTCTTGGCTACACCTTC.

The rearrangement links TRBV11-2 to TRBJ2-1, with 8 bases that match TRBD1. CDR3 length equals 15 residues. The V segment lost 4 bases and the J segment 4 bases; nucleotides outside the gene matches: 6. Germline V gene sequence: CDR1 SGHAT, CDR2 FQNNGV. CDR3 sequence: CASSSNRGSYNEQFF. The CDR3 nucleotides read TGTGCCAGCAGCTCGAACAGGGGGAGTTACAATGAGCAGTTCTTC.

Regarding this clone: This sample also contains other DNA sequences that code for the same CDR3. The chain carries TRBV18 and TRBJ2-5; no firm D call. V dropped 2 bases and J dropped 1 base, with 8 bases sitting between them. CDR1 is KGHSH, CDR2 LQKENI, per germline. The CDR3 length is 14 residues. The CDR3, as DNA: TGTGCCAGCTCACCAGGTACAGCCCAAGAGACCCAGTACTTC. Protein product: CASSPGTAQETQYF. The complete variable domain, with remaining parts taken from reference TRBV18 and TRBJ2-5, reads NAGVMQNPRHLVRRRGQEARLRCSPMKGHSHVYWYRQLPEEGLKFMVYLQKENIIDESGMPKERFSAEFPKEGPSILRIQQVVRGDSAAYFCASSPGTAQETQYFGPGTRLLVL.

The chain joins TRBV2 to TRBJ1-1, with 11 nucleotides matching TRBD1. Germline CDR1 SNHLY, CDR2 FYNNEI. The CDR3 is 15 amino acids. J gave up 4 bases and V 6 bases, and 7 bases lay outside the gene matches. CDR3 residues: CASRERTGGLTEAFF. CDR3 DNA: TGTGCCAGCAGGGAGAGGACAGGGGGCCTCACTGAAGCTTTCTTT.